These 15 T cell receptor beta chains came from one sample sequenced in a study of blood T cell repertoires in COVID-19. The assay was immunoSEQ multiplex PCR, and TCRdb's table has in-frame clones only and misses some. The table includes a few hundred thousand clones, around 87% detected once. The specimen was peripheral blood. Receptor source: a middle-aged man with active or convalescent COVID-19.

This clone was recorded only once. The rearrangement joins TRBV28 to TRBJ1-5; D gene ambiguous. CDR3 length: 14 residues. Germline CDR1 MDHEN, CDR2 SYDVKM. V dropped 7 bases and J dropped 5 bases, with 15 bases sitting between them. The CDR3 DNA reads as TGTGCCAGCACGGGTGCTCAGCTTGATCAGCCCCAGCATTTT. It translates to CASTGAQLDQPQHF.

The CDR3 DNA sequence: TGTGCCAGCAGCTTTATGGTAACAGGAGTGTACCAAGAGACCCAGTACTTC. Its translation: CASSFMVTGVYQETQYF. The chain couples TRBV5-5 to TRBJ2-5; tentatively, D is TRBD1 (5 bases). CDR3 length: 17 residues. The V gene's germline CDR1 is SGHKS and CDR2 YYEKEE (reference sequence). Trimming took off 2 bases at V and 0 bases at J, with 17 bases between the two ends.

This clone was detected only once. This chain uses TRBV28 with TRBJ1-6; D is unclear. V gave up 2 bases and J gave up 0 bases, with 5 bases separating them. Germline CDR1 is MDHEN and CDR2 is SYDVKM. This CDR3 is 15 amino acids long. CDR3 protein: CASSLGSSYNSPLHF. CDR3 bases: TGTGCCAGCAGTTTAGGGAGCTCCTATAATTCACCCCTCCACTTT.

V is TRBV10-3 and J is TRBJ1-6; TRBD1 aligns across 9 bases. Germline values: CDR1 ENHRY, CDR2 SYGVKD. Trimming took 0 bases from V and 3 from J; bases not matched to a gene: 3. This CDR3 contains 17 residues. CDR3 in amino acids: CAISESGTGNYNSPLHF. CDR3 in DNA: TGTGCCATCAGTGAGTCAGGGACAGGGAACTATAATTCACCCCTCCACTTT.

The CDR3 reads CASSFVTQGAGYGYTF. The DNA of the CDR3 is TGTGCCAGCAGTTTCGTCACACAGGGGGCGGGCTATGGCTACACCTTC. The chain has TRBV5-6 and TRBJ1-2; TRBD1 matches at 9 bases. CDR3 length: 16 amino acids. Germline CDR1 SGHDT, CDR2 YYEEEE. V shed 5 bases and J 4 bases; nucleotides not matched to a gene: 12. The full variable domain, completed using reference TRBV5-6 and TRBJ1-2, is DAGVTQSPTHLIKTRGQQVTLRCSPKSGHDTVSWYQQALGQGPQFIFQYYEEEERQRGNFPDRFSGHQFPNYSSELNVNALLLGDSALYLCASSFVTQGAGYGYTFGSGTRLTVV.

The chain couples TRBV19 to TRBJ2-1, with 8 bases matching TRBD2. From germline, CDR1 is LNHDA and CDR2 SQIVND (reference sequence). J lost 9 bases, V lost 6 bases, and 13 bases had no gene match. CDR3 size: 15 residues. In DNA form, the CDR3 reads TGTGCCAGTAGCCCCGGAGGTAGCGGGAAGGTTGAGCAGTTCTTC. This gives the protein CASSPGGSGKVEQFF.

The genes are TRBV14 and TRBJ1-2; TRBD1 matches at 9 bases. The ends lost 4 bases at V and 4 bases at J; junction bases unmatched: 10. The CDR3 spans 16 residues. Germline V gives CDR1 SGHDN, CDR2 FVKESK. In nucleotides, the CDR3 is TGTGCCAGCAGCCTCAACAGGGGGCCGGTTGGCTATGGCTACACCTTC. Protein product: CASSLNRGPVGYGYTF.

CDR3 in DNA: TGCGCCAGCAGTGACAGGCAGAGAGAAGAGACCCAGTACTTC. Translating gives CASSDRQREETQYF. The rearrangement uses TRBV10-2 and TRBJ2-5; D is undetermined. In germline, CDR1 is WSHSY, CDR2 SAAADI. Trimming left V 3 bases short and J 3 bases short, with 11 bases between. The CDR3 consists of 14 residues.

This chain uses TRBV6-5 with TRBJ2-7; TRBD2 matches 7 bases. The CDR3 is 15 residues long. The germline V gene encodes CDR1 MNHEY and CDR2 SVGAGI. V was pared by 0 bases and J by 1 base, with 3 bases of the junction left unmatched. The CDR3 region is CASSYSQRGSYEQYF. The CDR3 DNA is TGTGCCAGCAGTTACTCCCAGCGGGGTTCCTACGAGCAGTACTTC.

The chain recombines TRBV10-3 with TRBJ2-1; TRBD2 matches at 7 bases. Germline V gene sequence: CDR1 ENHRY, CDR2 SYGVKD. The CDR3 has 16 residues. J gave up 3 bases and V 1 base, and 6 bases lay outside the gene matches. The CDR3 DNA is TGTGCCATCAGTGAGTTCGACGGGGGGAACTACAATGAGCAGTTCTTC. Protein: CAISEFDGGNYNEQFF.

The chain employs TRBV4-3 and TRBJ2-1; D is possibly TRBD2 (5 bases). The CDR3 has 16 amino acids. V shed 0 bases and J shed 3 bases, with 12 bases lying between them. Germline V CDR1 and CDR2: LGHNA, YSLEER. The CDR3: CASSQDGSLSYNEQFF. The CDR3 DNA sequence: TGCGCCAGCAGCCAAGATGGGAGTCTTAGCTACAATGAGCAGTTCTTC.

The rearrangement links TRBV5-1 to TRBJ1-1; D remains ambiguous. V was clipped by 4 bases and J by 0 bases, with 13 bases between them. The CDR3 contains 15 residues. Per the germline V gene, CDR1 is SGHRS and CDR2 is YFSETQ. The CDR3: CASSGTEDMNTEAFF. In nucleotides, the CDR3 is TGCGCCAGCAGCGGAACGGAAGACATGAACACTGAAGCTTTCTTT.

This clone appeared once. This chain uses TRBV7-9 with TRBJ2-1; D ambiguous. CDR1 and CDR2 (germline): SEHNR, FQNEAQ (reference sequence). This CDR3 comprises 14 residues. The V and J ends lost 3 bases and 5 bases respectively, with 11 bases between them. CDR3 nucleotides: TGTGCCAGCAGCTTTGAACAGTCTCACAATGAGCAGTTCTTC. Its protein is CASSFEQSHNEQFF.

The V call is TRBV4-3, the J call TRBJ1-5; 7 bases line up with TRBD1. Germline assignment: CDR1 LGHNA and CDR2 YSLEER. J was trimmed by 1 base and V by 1 base; bases with no gene match: 4. CDR3 length: 16 amino acids. The DNA of the CDR3 is TGCGCCAGCAGCCAAGGACAGGGATCCAGCAATCAGCCCCAGCATTTT. Residues: CASSQGQGSSNQPQHF.

The V call is TRBV3-1 (or the pseudogene TRBV3-2), the J call TRBJ2-3; D gene unclear. Germline CDR1 reads LGHDT; CDR2 reads YNNKEL (reference sequence). The CDR3 extends over 13 amino acids. Trimming took 0 bases from V and 4 from J, leaving 5 bases between them. Written as DNA, the CDR3 is TGTGCCAGCAGCCAAGATAATTCAGATACGCAGTATTTT. Its translation is CASSQDNSDTQYF.